The following is a T cell receptor (beta chain) sequence with its context. The data originate from a study of OX40 agonist ivuxolimab in advanced cancers. Repertoires were generated with immunoSEQ multiplex PCR, while TCRdb's copy carries only in-frame clones and drops some. The data contain 130,000 or so clones, roughly 95% of them seen just once; the ten biggest clones take up 0.15% to 0.19%. The length of the CDR3 is 18 residues. Trimming at V came to 4 bases and at J to 6 bases, leaving 13 bases not matched to a gene. In germline, CDR1 is MGHDK, CDR2 SYGVNS. The source is an adult with an advanced solid tumor such as melanoma, head and neck, liver or kidney cancer. Material: CD4+ or CD8+ T cells sorted from blood, obtained in a trial of the OX40 agonist ivuxolimab. V and J are TRBV25-1 and TRBJ2-3, with TRBD2 identical over 13 bases. CDR3 sequence: CASSALAGGYYTTDTQYF. The CDR3 coding sequence is TGTGCCAGCAGTGCACTAGCGGGGGGGTATTACACGACGGATACGCAGTATTTT. Supplemented by reference TRBV25-1 and TRBJ2-3, the full variable domain reads EADIYQTPRYLVIGTGKKITLECSQTMGHDKMYWYQQDPGMELHLIHYSYGVNSTEKGDLSSESTVSRIRTEHFPLTLESARPSHTSQYLCASSALAGGYYTTDTQYFGPGTRLTVL.